The 22 T cell receptor beta chains below come from one sample, sequenced in a study of T-cell reconstitution after alpha-beta-depleted transplantation in children. Unique molecular identifiers were incorporated into the prepared TCRbeta library. TCRdb called the PCR reads again in MiXCR, with one record for every CDR3 protein. The sample carries about 300,000 distinct CDR3 sequences, around 10% recorded once. The sequenced sample was PBMCs, obtained before TCRalphabeta/CD19-depleted stem cell transplant. These receptors originate from a boy under two years old with acute myeloid leukemia, due to receive a stem cell transplant.

This clonotype was seen ten or more times. The rearrangement joins TRBV4-2 to TRBJ2-7; 9 positions agree with TRBD2. This CDR3 has 15 residues. Germline CDR1 is LGHNA and CDR2 is YNFKEQ. V trimming: 1 base; J trimming: 6 bases; junction bases outside the gene matches: 7. For the CDR3, the DNA is TGTGCCAGCAGCCAAGGTCTAGCGGGAAATGGCGAGCAGTACTTC. It codes for CASSQGLAGNGEQYF.

This clonotype was seen ten or more times. The chain combines TRBV28 with TRBJ2-2; 7 bases are shared with TRBD2. V trimming: 5 bases; J trimming: 2 bases; junction bases outside the gene matches: 17. CDR1 is MDHEN, CDR2 SYDVKM, per germline. CDR3 length: 19 residues. CDR3 coding DNA: TGTGCCAGCAGTGGGAGGGTTTTTAGGACGTCGGTTAACACCGGGGAGCTGTTTTTT. Residues: CASSGRVFRTSVNTGELFF.

The V gene is TRBV12-3 or TRBV12-4, the J gene TRBJ2-3, with TRBD1 as a possible D gene (5 bases). The CDR3 totals 15 residues. V was trimmed by 3 bases and J by 2 bases, leaving 12 bases between them. CDR3 amino acids: CASSFGQGHTDTQYF. The CDR3, as DNA: TGTGCCAGCAGTTTCGGCCAGGGCCACACAGATACGCAGTATTTT.

This clonotype was detected ten times or more. This chain links TRBV7-3 with TRBJ2-2, with TRBD2 matching 8 bases. Germline V gene lookup returns CDR1 SGHTA and CDR2 FQGTGA. V was clipped by 2 bases and J by 2 bases; unmatched bases: 4. The CDR3 sequence is 16 residues long. The CDR3 DNA reads as TGTGCCAGCAGCTTAGGCAGCGGGAGTAACACCGGGGAGCTGTTTTTT. Translation: CASSLGSGSNTGELFF.

This clonotype has a handful of counts. The J gene is TRBJ2-7, the V gene TRBV7-3; tentative D call: TRBD2 (6 bases). This CDR3 contains 14 residues. CDR1 is SGHTA and CDR2 is FQGTGA in the germline V gene. Trimming pared 5 bases from V and 1 base from J, leaving 12 bases between. The CDR3 coding sequence is TGTGCCAGCAGCCAATCGGCGGGATCCTACGAGCAGTACTTC. Encoded protein: CASSQSAGSYEQYF.

Notes on this clonotype: Given a much more abundant clone one base away, this may be a read error. The rearrangement uses TRBV12-5 and TRBJ2-4, with D perhaps being TRBD1 or TRBD2 (5 bases each). With 6 bases removed from V and 2 bases from J, the gap between germline ends came to 11 bases. CDR1 is LGHNT, CDR2 FRNRAP, per germline. The CDR3 length is 14 residues. The CDR3 coding sequence is TGTGCTAGTGGGACCGGGACCACCAAAAACATTCAGTACTTC. Its protein is CASGTGTTKNIQYF.

This clonotype came up many times. The chain employs TRBV6-2 or TRBV6-3 and TRBJ2-4, with unresolved D. Trimming removed 3 bases at V and 14 bases at J, with 11 bases between. In germline, CDR1 is MNHEY, CDR2 SVGEGT. The CDR3 totals 11 residues. The CDR3 sequence: CASSYLGSEYF. In DNA form, the CDR3 reads TGTGCCAGCAGTTATTTGGGCAGTGAGTACTTC.

There are many counts of this clonotype. The chain recombines TRBV5-5 with TRBJ2-3; the D is unclear. CDR1 is SGHKS and CDR2 is YYEKEE in the germline V gene (reference sequence). V lost 4 bases, J lost 5 bases, and 14 bases lay in between. CDR3 size: 14 residues. CDR3 sequence: CASSPGPGEDTQYF. For the CDR3, the DNA is TGTGCCAGCAGCCCCGGACCCGGCGAAGATACGCAGTATTTT. The full variable domain, in which reference TRBV5-5 and TRBJ2-3 provide the parts outside the CDR3, is DAGVTQSPTHLIKTRGQQVTLRCSPISGHKSVSWYQQVLGQGPQFIFQYYEKEERGRGNFPDRFSARQFPNYSSELNVNALLLGDSALYLCASSPGPGEDTQYFGPGTRLTVL.

In this sample, this clonotype turned up many times. V is TRBV28 and J is TRBJ1-2; D call uncertain. Trimming left V 3 bases short and J 5 bases short, with 13 bases between. CDR1 and CDR2 (germline): MDHEN, SYDVKM. The CDR3 extends over 14 amino acids. The CDR3 loop is CASSLGRITYGYTF. The CDR3 coding sequence is TGTGCCAGCAGTTTGGGCAGAATTACTTATGGCTACACCTTC.

This clonotype was seen ten or more times. The chain couples TRBV11-1 to TRBJ2-7; 14 bases are a match to TRBD2. Per germline, CDR1 SGHAT and CDR2 FQDESV (reference sequence). The CDR3 is 19 amino acids. Trimming removed 5 bases from V and 0 bases from J; junction bases left unmatched: 12. In DNA form, the CDR3 reads TGTGCCAGCAGCGCGGGGACTAGCGGGAGCGAATGGAACTCCTACGAGCAGTACTTC. This translates into CASSAGTSGSEWNSYEQYF.

This clonotype was observed a handful of times. This rearrangement joins TRBV3-1 to TRBJ2-7, with 7 bases identical to TRBD1. CDR3 length equals 15 residues. Germline V gene data show CDR1 as LGHDT and CDR2 as YNNKEL (reference sequence). V was pared by 10 bases and J by 0 bases, with 12 bases of the junction left unmatched. The CDR3, as DNA: TGTGCCACCTGCCTATCCGGGACAGTCTCCTACGAGCAGTACTTC. It codes for CATCLSGTVSYEQYF.

The table lists this clonotype with many counts. The rearrangement uses TRBV12-3 or TRBV12-4 and TRBJ2-5, with 7 bases identical to TRBD2. Trimming at V came to 6 bases and at J to 5 bases, leaving 6 bases not matched to a gene. CDR3 length: 13 residues. CDR3 protein: CASSKVLAETQYF. DNA for the CDR3: TGTGCCAGCAGCAAGGTACTAGCGGAGACCCAGTACTTC.

The chain is built from TRBV7-9 and TRBJ2-5; D is unresolved. Trimming removed 1 base at V and 3 bases at J, with 15 bases between. The CDR3 contains 16 residues. The germline CDR1 and CDR2 sequences are SEHNR and FQNEAQ (reference sequence). The CDR3 loop reads CASSLEVRYTKETQYF. As DNA, the CDR3 is TGTGCCAGCAGCTTAGAAGTTAGGTATACAAAAGAGACCCAGTACTTC.

This clonotype has at least ten counts. This chain links TRBV7-2 with TRBJ2-2; D gene ambiguous. This CDR3 has 13 residues. CDR1 SGHTA and CDR2 FQGNSA come from the germline V gene. V gave up 0 bases and J gave up 6 bases, with 5 bases separating them. As DNA, the CDR3 is TGTGCCAGCAGCTTAGCAGGGTCCGGGGAGCTGTTTTTT. Translation: CASSLAGSGELFF.

This clonotype was picked up many times. This chain connects TRBV29-1 to TRBJ2-7, with TRBD1 identical over 9 bases. CDR1 is SQVTM, CDR2 ANQGSEA, per germline. This CDR3 region has 16 residues. V was pared by 1 base and J by 4 bases, with 11 bases of the junction left unmatched. In DNA form, the CDR3 reads TGCAGCGTTGAAGCCAGGGAGACAGGGGGAGAATACGAGCAGTACTTC. It specifies CSVEARETGGEYEQYF.

Many counts were recorded for this clonotype. This chain connects TRBV7-3 to TRBJ2-1, with 8 bases that match TRBD2. The CDR3 is made up of 16 amino acids. Per germline, CDR1 SGHTA and CDR2 FQGTGA. V trimming: 4 bases; J trimming: 7 bases; junction bases outside the gene matches: 12. CDR3 in amino acids: CASSSNPGTRVNEQFF. CDR3 nucleotides: TGTGCCAGCAGCTCTAACCCCGGGACTAGGGTTAATGAGCAGTTCTTC.

The V and J genes are TRBV29-1 and TRBJ2-5; either TRBD1 or TRBD2 may fit D (5 bases each). CDR3 length: 12 residues. CDR1 SQVTM and CDR2 ANQGSEA come from the germline V gene. V was trimmed by 4 bases and J by 6 bases, leaving 12 bases between them. The CDR3 nucleotides are TGCAGCGTTGTGGGGGACCGAAAGACCCAGTACTTC. It translates to CSVVGDRKTQYF.

This clonotype was seen a few times. The chain uses TRBV2 and TRBJ2-6; no clear D. There are 15 residues in the CDR3. Per germline, CDR1 SNHLY and CDR2 FYNNEI. The ends were cut back, 8 bases at V and 0 bases at J, with 11 bases in the middle. The CDR3 DNA is TGTGCCAGCTTGTTCGGAGCCTCTGGGGCCAACGTCCTGACTTTC. This gives the protein CASLFGASGANVLTF.

This clonotype was recorded many times. The genes are TRBV29-1 and TRBJ1-1; no clear D. The CDR3 covers 12 residues. V was clipped by 6 bases and J by 7 bases, with 15 bases between them. Germline V gene lookup returns CDR1 SQVTM and CDR2 ANQGSEA. This chain's CDR3 is CSVVHLNGEAFF. CDR3 bases: TGCAGCGTCGTGCACCTTAACGGTGAAGCTTTCTTT.

This chain joins TRBV5-1 and TRBJ2-1; a weak D match, TRBD1 (6 bases). From germline, CDR1 is SGHRS and CDR2 YFSETQ. The germline V and J ends were trimmed by 0 bases and 3 bases, with 13 bases remaining between them. This CDR3 is 16 amino acids long. CDR3 sequence (DNA): TGCGCCAGCAGCTTGGGGCGACAGGTTAGCTACAATGAGCAGTTCTTC. Its protein product is CASSLGRQVSYNEQFF.

This clonotype was recorded many times. The V gene is TRBV19, the J gene TRBJ2-7; 7 bases line up with TRBD1. V was clipped by 7 bases and J by 0 bases; unmatched bases: 6. The CDR3 is 14 amino acids. Per germline, CDR1 LNHDA and CDR2 SQIVND (reference sequence). The CDR3 loop reads CASKPRDSSYEQYF. CDR3 sequence (DNA): TGTGCCAGTAAACCCCGGGACAGCTCCTACGAGCAGTACTTC.

This clonotype has at least ten counts. This chain uses TRBV25-1 with TRBJ2-5; a weak D match, TRBD2 (5 bases). The CDR3 is 14 residues long. The germline V gene has CDR1 MGHDK and CDR2 SYGVNS. Trimming pared 5 bases from V and 0 bases from J, leaving 10 bases between. CDR3 in amino acids: CASSQSGYQETQYF. DNA of the CDR3: TGTGCCAGCAGTCAGTCGGGGTACCAAGAGACCCAGTACTTC.